The 25 T cell receptor beta chains below all came from one sample that was sequenced in a study of T-cell reconstitution after alpha-beta-depleted transplantation in children. The TCRbeta library incorporated unique molecular identifiers. A single record per CDR3 protein comes from TCRdb applying MiXCR to the PCR reads. In the table there are 600,000 to 700,000 distinct CDR3 sequences, over 15% of which are singletons. This specimen consisted of PBMCs from the stem cell graft donor, obtained from the stem cell graft. These receptors all stem from a human donor who donated a stem cell graft to a child with acute myeloid leukemia.

The table lists this clonotype with many counts. This chain links TRBV27 with TRBJ1-1, with TRBD1 matching over 8 bases. The V gene's germline CDR1 is MNHEY and CDR2 SMNVEV (reference sequence). The CDR3 loop spans 12 amino acids. J was trimmed by 3 bases and V by 8 bases; bases with no gene match: 2. CDR3 protein: CASWTGYTEAFF. As DNA, the CDR3 is TGTGCCAGCTGGACAGGGTACACTGAAGCTTTCTTT.

This clonotype has more than one count but fewer than ten. The CDR3 region has the DNA TGCGCCAGCAGCCAGCTCGGGGCGAACTATGGCTACACCTTC. This translates into CASSQLGANYGYTF. This sequence joins TRBV4-3 and TRBJ1-2; D perhaps matches TRBD1 (5 bases). Per the germline V gene, CDR1 is LGHNA and CDR2 is YSLEER. The CDR3 consists of 14 residues. V was trimmed by 3 bases and J by 2 bases, leaving 10 bases between them.

The chain joins TRBV10-2 to TRBJ2-7; 7 bases are shared with TRBD1. This CDR3 comprises 16 residues. J lost 2 bases, V lost 0 bases, and 7 bases had no gene match. Per germline, CDR1 WSHSY and CDR2 SAAADI. The CDR3, as DNA: TGCGCCAGCAGTGAGTCGAAGTCCGGGACAGCCTACGAGCAGTACGTC. This gives the protein CASSESKSGTAYEQYV.

This clonotype has a count of ten or more. The V gene is TRBV20-1, the J gene TRBJ1-1, with no clear D. CDR1 and CDR2 (germline): DFQATT, SNEGSKA (reference sequence). The CDR3 totals 11 residues. V was trimmed by 3 bases and J by 6 bases, leaving 8 bases between them. The CDR3 region is CSASMAPEAFF. In nucleotides, the CDR3 is TGCAGTGCTAGTATGGCGCCTGAAGCTTTCTTT.

There are many counts of this clonotype. This rearrangement joins TRBV6-5 to TRBJ2-5; unclear D gene. V dropped 6 bases and J dropped 3 bases, with 11 bases sitting between them. Germline assignment: CDR1 MNHEY and CDR2 SVGAGI. The CDR3 totals 13 residues. The CDR3 here is CASRDRWEETQYF. The DNA of the CDR3 is TGTGCCAGCAGAGACCGGTGGGAAGAGACCCAGTACTTC.

The rearrangement joins TRBV12-3 or TRBV12-4 to TRBJ2-5; TRBD1 matches 7 bases. V was clipped by 1 base and J by 5 bases; unmatched bases: 4. The CDR3 totals 14 residues. CDR3 in amino acids: CASSLEGAQETQYF. The CDR3 DNA reads as TGTGCCAGCAGTTTAGAGGGGGCGCAGGAGACCCAGTACTTC.

This chain links TRBV7-9 with TRBJ1-2; 8 bases align to TRBD1. CDR1 and CDR2 from the germline V gene are SEHNR and FQNEAQ (reference sequence). This CDR3 has 16 amino acids. J was trimmed by 4 bases and V by 5 bases; bases with no gene match: 12. The DNA of the CDR3 is TGTGCCAGCAGCCGGAGGGGACAGGAGCTACTCTATGGCTACACCTTC. As protein: CASSRRGQELLYGYTF.

In this sample, this clonotype turned up many times. The rearrangement uses TRBV20-1 and TRBJ2-5, with D perhaps matching TRBD1 (5 bases). The germline gives CDR1 DFQATT, CDR2 SNEGSKA (reference sequence). Between the trimmed V and J ends, which lost 7 bases and 2 bases, there was a span of 11 bases. There are 12 residues in the CDR3. The CDR3 DNA reads as TGCAGTGGCGGCAGGGATCAAGAGACCCAGTACTTC. Protein sequence: CSGGRDQETQYF.

This clonotype was seen ten or more times. The gene calls are TRBV10-3 and TRBJ2-1; 7 nucleotides agree with TRBD1. CDR1 ENHRY and CDR2 SYGVKD come from the germline V gene. With 4 bases clipped from V and 1 base from J, the junction kept 1 base outside the gene matches. The CDR3 is made up of 14 amino acids. CDR3 sequence: CAISGQGSYNEQFF. The CDR3 bases are TGTGCCATCAGTGGACAGGGATCCTACAATGAGCAGTTCTTC.

The V and J genes are TRBV25-1 and TRBJ2-5; D is ambiguous. Germline V gene sequence: CDR1 MGHDK, CDR2 SYGVNS. The CDR3 is made up of 14 amino acids. V lost 2 bases and J 2 bases, leaving 9 bases between the germline ends. CDR3 sequence reads: CASSEPVGQETQYF. The CDR3, as DNA: TGTGCCAGCAGTGAACCAGTCGGACAAGAGACCCAGTACTTC.

J is TRBJ2-5 and V is TRBV5-5, with 10 bases lining up with TRBD2. Germline trimming cut 4 bases from V and 5 bases from J; bases unmatched to any gene: 5. The germline V gene encodes CDR1 SGHKS and CDR2 YYEKEE (reference sequence). The CDR3 has 14 amino acids. CDR3 bases: TGTGCCAGCAGCGATGTTAGCGGGGGGGAGACCCAGTACTTC. The encoded protein is CASSDVSGGETQYF.

The chain couples TRBV6-2 or TRBV6-3 to TRBJ2-7, with unresolved D. V was trimmed by 2 bases and J by 4 bases, leaving 9 bases between them. The CDR3 loop spans 13 amino acids. Germline CDR1 and CDR2: MNHEY and SVGEGT. CDR3 region: CASSYGLIYEQYF. Written as DNA, the CDR3 is TGTGCCAGCAGTTACGGCTTGATTTACGAGCAGTACTTC.

This clonotype was found many times. The chain links TRBV20-1 to TRBJ2-3, with 9 bases that match TRBD2. CDR1 is DFQATT, CDR2 SNEGSKA, per germline (reference sequence). The CDR3 runs 15 residues. J lost 2 bases, V lost 6 bases, and 9 bases had no gene match. DNA for the CDR3: TGCAGTGCACGAGAAAGCGGGGGGCCCACAGATACGCAGTATTTT. This translates into CSARESGGPTDTQYF.

This clonotype was observed a few times. The V call is TRBV6-2 or TRBV6-3, the J call TRBJ1-3; 7 positions agree with TRBD1. CDR1 MNHEY and CDR2 SVGEGT come from the germline V gene. This CDR3 region has 16 residues. J was trimmed by 2 bases and V by 6 bases; bases with no gene match: 10. CDR3 protein: CASRATGVRTGNTIYF. The CDR3 nucleotides are TGTGCCAGCAGGGCCACAGGGGTGAGAACTGGAAACACCATATATTTT.

This chain connects TRBV18 to TRBJ2-3, with D tentatively TRBD1 or TRBD2 (5 bases each). V shed 0 bases and J shed 4 bases, with 8 bases lying between them. Per the germline V gene, CDR1 is KGHSH and CDR2 is LQKENI. The CDR3 extends over 14 amino acids. The CDR3 nucleotides read TGTGCCAGCTCACCACCCAGGGAGCCAGATACGCAGTATTTT. It yields the protein CASSPPREPDTQYF.

This clonotype was seen only a few times. The chain couples TRBV7-2 to TRBJ2-1; D unclear. Trimming removed 4 bases from V and 7 bases from J, with 11 bases in between. CDR1 is SGHTA and CDR2 is FQGNSA in the germline V gene. There are 13 residues in the CDR3. The DNA of the CDR3 is TGTGCCAGCAGCTCCTTTCTTGAAAATGAGCAGTTCTTC. Its protein is CASSSFLENEQFF.

This clonotype occurred once. V gene TRBV4-3 combines with J gene TRBJ2-4; D gene ambiguous. V was cut by 1 base and J by 5 bases, with 15 bases left in between. Looked up from germline, CDR1 is LGHNA and CDR2 is YSLEER. CDR3 size: 16 residues. The CDR3 DNA sequence: TGCGCCAGCAGCCAAGCGCCAGGTGGCAGCCAAAACATTCAGTACTTC. It codes for CASSQAPGGSQNIQYF.

This clonotype came up a few times. J is TRBJ2-2 and V is TRBV20-1; the D is unclear. V was trimmed by 3 bases and J by 6 bases, leaving 20 bases between them. The germline gives CDR1 DFQATT, CDR2 SNEGSKA (reference sequence). The CDR3 runs to 16 residues. The CDR3 protein is CSASGLVPPSSGELFF. The CDR3 DNA reads as TGCAGTGCTAGCGGGCTAGTTCCGCCTAGTTCCGGGGAGCTGTTTTTT.

At least ten counts were recorded for this clonotype. The chain carries TRBV29-1 and TRBJ2-7; D is unclear. V lost 7 bases, J lost 3 bases, and 10 bases lay in between. Germline-derived CDR1 and CDR2 are SQVTM and ANQGSEA. This CDR3 comprises 11 residues. The CDR3 DNA sequence: TGCAGCGCGGAGTGGGGCTACGAGCAGTACTTC. Protein: CSAEWGYEQYF.

This clonotype was seen a handful of times. This chain links TRBV12-3 or TRBV12-4 with TRBJ2-2, with D unresolved. This CDR3 contains 15 residues. V was pared by 4 bases and J by 0 bases, with 9 bases between. The CDR3 spells CASSSSRSNTGELFF. The CDR3 DNA sequence: TGTGCCAGCAGTTCGTCTAGGTCGAACACCGGGGAGCTGTTTTTT.

This clonotype was detected ten times or more. This chain joins TRBV7-2 and TRBJ1-1; TRBD1 aligns across 10 bases. The CDR3 covers 16 residues. Germline trimming cut 5 bases from V and 1 base from J; bases unmatched to any gene: 7. In germline, CDR1 is SGHTA, CDR2 FQGNSA. CDR3 nucleotide sequence: TGTGCCAGCAGCCACCCGGGACAGGGGTGGAACACTGAAGCTTTCTTT. The encoded protein is CASSHPGQGWNTEAFF.

This clonotype was observed a few times. This chain joins TRBV9 and TRBJ1-1; 8 bases are shared with TRBD1. The germline V gene has CDR1 SGDLS and CDR2 YYNGEE. The CDR3 is 16 amino acids. With V trimmed by 3 bases and J by 0 bases, 7 bases remained unmatched. As DNA, the CDR3 is TGTGCCAGCAGCGCAGATAGGACAGGGATGAACACTGAAGCTTTCTTT. Amino acids: CASSADRTGMNTEAFF. Based on the CDR3 plus reference TRBV9 and TRBJ1-1, the full variable domain is DSGVTQTPKHLITATGQRVTLRCSPRSGDLSVYWYQQSLDQGLQFLIQYYNGEERAKGNILERFSAQQFPDLHSELNLSSLELGDSALYFCASSADRTGMNTEAFFGQGTRLTVV.

This clonotype was counted many times. The chain recombines TRBV7-2 with TRBJ1-6, with TRBD1 matching 8 bases. The CDR3 is made up of 15 amino acids. Germline values: CDR1 SGHTA, CDR2 FQGNSA. The trim removed 6 bases at V and 6 bases at J, leaving 7 bases unmatched. The CDR3 sequence is CASRTDRGGNSPLHF. CDR3 nucleotides: TGTGCCAGCAGGACCGACAGGGGTGGTAATTCACCCCTCCACTTT.

The genes are TRBV27 and TRBJ1-5; no reliable D call. The CDR3 consists of 14 residues. Germline CDR1 and CDR2: MNHEY and SMNVEV (reference sequence). Trimming took 0 bases from V and 3 from J, leaving 6 bases between them. CDR3 DNA sequence: TGTGCCAGCAGTTTATCGCTAAACAATCAGCCCCAGCATTTT. This sequence encodes CASSLSLNNQPQHF.

The gene calls are TRBV20-1 and TRBJ2-7; D not resolved. CDR3 length: 12 amino acids. Germline lookup yields CDR1 DFQATT and CDR2 SNEGSKA (reference sequence). The V gene lost 6 bases and the J gene lost 1 base, with 10 bases spanning the gap. CDR3 residues: CSASDWSYEQYF. CDR3 nucleotides: TGCAGTGCCTCCGACTGGTCCTACGAGCAGTACTTC.